This paragraph reports one T cell receptor beta chain. Germline V gives CDR1 PRHDT, CDR2 FYEKMQ (reference sequence). The CDR3 has 17 residues. Trimming shortened V by 4 bases and J by 7 bases, and 23 bases separated the two germline ends. TCRdb keeps only in-frame clones here, not all; method: immunoSEQ multiplex PCR. Here the sample spans 90,000 to 100,000 clones, approximately 92% being singletons. The data belong to a study of T cell changes during pregnancy in multiple sclerosis. The rearrangement links TRBV13 to TRBJ2-1, with D tentatively TRBD2 (6 bases). Sequences were derived from peripheral blood, sampled in the first trimester of pregnancy. The TCR originated in a female donor with multiple sclerosis, enrolled in a pregnancy study. The CDR3 DNA reads TGTGCCAGCAGCTGGAGTGAAGTGACTAGGCTGGGGAATGAGCAGTTCTTC. Translating gives CASSWSEVTRLGNEQFF.